This TCR beta chain is from a study of a mutant IDH1 vaccine in newly diagnosed glioma. Study overall: Patients received vaccination from 4-6 weeks after radiotherapy alone, or with temozolomide cycles. Patients were pretreated with radiotherapy, temozolomide, or both, mostly both. General study points: Pseudoprogression apparently lacked any relation to changes in top peripheral T cell clonotypes.

Remarks on this clone: Its antigen is not identified.

The time point was: week 35, safety follow-up. Vaccination comprised doses that each held 300 ug of mutant IDH1 20-mer peptide, plus topical imiquimod. The CDR3 has 15 residues. Germline V gives CDR1 SGDLS, CDR2 YYNGEE. V was pared by 4 bases and J by 1 base, with 5 bases of the junction left unmatched. Method: immunoSEQ multiplex PCR; TCRdb's copy keeps in-frame clones and lacks some. The sample lists about 68,000 clones, roughly 84% occurring once. The J gene is TRBJ2-1, the V gene TRBV9; 7 bases fit TRBD1. The sequence derives from a man between 18 and 35 years old with glioma. The sequencing used PBMCs, collected from a glioma patient whose treatment included an IDH1 peptide vaccine. The CDR3: CASSLGQASYNEQFF. CDR3 nucleotides: TGTGCCAGCAGCCTCGGACAGGCGTCCTACAATGAGCAGTTCTTC.